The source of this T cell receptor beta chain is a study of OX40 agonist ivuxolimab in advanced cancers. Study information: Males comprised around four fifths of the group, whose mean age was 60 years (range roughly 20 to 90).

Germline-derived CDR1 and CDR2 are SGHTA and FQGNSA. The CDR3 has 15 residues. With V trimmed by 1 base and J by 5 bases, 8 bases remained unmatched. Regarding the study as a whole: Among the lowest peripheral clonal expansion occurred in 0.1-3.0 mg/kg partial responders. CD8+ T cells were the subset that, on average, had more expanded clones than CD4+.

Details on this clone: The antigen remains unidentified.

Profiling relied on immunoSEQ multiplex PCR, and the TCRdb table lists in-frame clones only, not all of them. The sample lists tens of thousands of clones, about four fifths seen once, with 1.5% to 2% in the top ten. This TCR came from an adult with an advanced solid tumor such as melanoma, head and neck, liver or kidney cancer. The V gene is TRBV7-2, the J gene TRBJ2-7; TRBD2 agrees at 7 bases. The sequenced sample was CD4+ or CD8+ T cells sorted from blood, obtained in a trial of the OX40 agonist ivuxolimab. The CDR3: CASSLGREKRHEQYF. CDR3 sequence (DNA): TGTGCCAGCAGCTTAGGGCGGGAGAAACGCCACGAGCAGTACTTC. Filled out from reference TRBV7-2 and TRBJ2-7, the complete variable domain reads GAGVSQSPSNKVTEKGKDVELRCDPISGHTALYWYRQSLGQGLEFLIYFQGNSAPDKSGLPSDRFSAERTGGSVSTLTIQRTQQEDSAVYLCASSLGREKRHEQYFGPGTRLTVT.